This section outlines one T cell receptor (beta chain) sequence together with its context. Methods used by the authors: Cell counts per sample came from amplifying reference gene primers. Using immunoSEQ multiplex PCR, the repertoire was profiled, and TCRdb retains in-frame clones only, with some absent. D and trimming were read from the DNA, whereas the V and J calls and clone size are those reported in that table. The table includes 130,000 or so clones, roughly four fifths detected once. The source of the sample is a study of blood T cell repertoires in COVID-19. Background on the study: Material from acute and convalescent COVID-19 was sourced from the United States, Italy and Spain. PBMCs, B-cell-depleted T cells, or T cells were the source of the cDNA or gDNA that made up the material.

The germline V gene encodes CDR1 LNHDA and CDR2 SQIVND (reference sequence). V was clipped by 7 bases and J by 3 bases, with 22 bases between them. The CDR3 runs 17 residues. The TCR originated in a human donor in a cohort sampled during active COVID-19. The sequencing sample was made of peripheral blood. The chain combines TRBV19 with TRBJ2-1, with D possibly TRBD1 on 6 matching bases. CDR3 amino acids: CASTPTSQGLNYNEQFF. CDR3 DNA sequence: TGTGCCAGTACCCCAACCTCACAGGGATTAAACTACAATGAGCAGTTCTTC.